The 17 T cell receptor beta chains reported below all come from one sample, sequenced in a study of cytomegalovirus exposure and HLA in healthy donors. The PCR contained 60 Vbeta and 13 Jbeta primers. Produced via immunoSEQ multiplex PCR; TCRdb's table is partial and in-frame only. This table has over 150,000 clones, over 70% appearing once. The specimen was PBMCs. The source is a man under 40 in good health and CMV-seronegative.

CDR3 DNA sequence: TGTGCCAGCCGTACAAGGAGACAGGGGTTAGTAGGAGGCTACACCTTC. Translating gives CASRTRRQGLVGGYTF. V gene TRBV27 combines with J gene TRBJ1-2; 8 positions agree with TRBD1. From germline, CDR1 is MNHEY and CDR2 SMNVEV (reference sequence). Trimming at V came to 8 bases and at J to 8 bases, leaving 19 bases not matched to a gene. The length of the CDR3 is 16 residues.

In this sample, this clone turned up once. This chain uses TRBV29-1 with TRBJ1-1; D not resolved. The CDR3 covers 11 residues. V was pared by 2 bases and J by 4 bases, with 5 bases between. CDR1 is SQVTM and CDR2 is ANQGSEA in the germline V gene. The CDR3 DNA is TGCAGCGTTGAACGGTCCACTGAAGCTTTCTTT. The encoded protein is CSVERSTEAFF.

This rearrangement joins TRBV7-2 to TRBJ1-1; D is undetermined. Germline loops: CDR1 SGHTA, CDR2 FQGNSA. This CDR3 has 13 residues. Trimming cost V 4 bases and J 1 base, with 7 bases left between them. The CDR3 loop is CASSSQENTEAFF. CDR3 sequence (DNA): TGTGCCAGCAGCTCCCAGGAGAACACTGAAGCTTTCTTT.

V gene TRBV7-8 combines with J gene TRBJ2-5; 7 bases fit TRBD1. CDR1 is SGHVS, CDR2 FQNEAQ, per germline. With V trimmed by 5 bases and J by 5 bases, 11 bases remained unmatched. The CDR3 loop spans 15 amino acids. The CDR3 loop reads CASSPGTASGETQYF. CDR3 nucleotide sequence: TGTGCCAGCAGCCCCGGGACAGCGAGTGGGGAGACCCAGTACTTC.

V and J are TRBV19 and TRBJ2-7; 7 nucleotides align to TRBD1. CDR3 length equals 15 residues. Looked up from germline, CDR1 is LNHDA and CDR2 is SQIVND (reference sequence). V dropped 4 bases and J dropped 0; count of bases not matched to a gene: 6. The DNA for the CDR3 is TGTGCCAGTAGTAGCTCGGGACAGTTCTCCTACGAGCAGTACTTC. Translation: CASSSSGQFSYEQYF.

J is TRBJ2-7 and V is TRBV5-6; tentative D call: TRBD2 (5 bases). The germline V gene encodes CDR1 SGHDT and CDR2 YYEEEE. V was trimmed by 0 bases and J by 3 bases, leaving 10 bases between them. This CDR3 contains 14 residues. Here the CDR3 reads CASSLVEDHYEQYF. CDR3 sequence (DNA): TGTGCCAGCAGCTTGGTGGAGGACCACTACGAGCAGTACTTC.

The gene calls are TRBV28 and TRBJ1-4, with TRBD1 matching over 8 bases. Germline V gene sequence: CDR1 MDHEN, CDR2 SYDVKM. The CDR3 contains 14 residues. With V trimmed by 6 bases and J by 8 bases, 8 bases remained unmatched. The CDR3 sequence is CASRQTGDSEKLFF. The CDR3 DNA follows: TGTGCCAGCAGGCAGACAGGGGATAGCGAAAAACTGTTTTTT.

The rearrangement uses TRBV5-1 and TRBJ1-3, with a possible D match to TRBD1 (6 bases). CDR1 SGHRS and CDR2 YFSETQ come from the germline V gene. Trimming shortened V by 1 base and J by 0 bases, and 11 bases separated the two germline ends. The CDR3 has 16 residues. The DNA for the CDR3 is TGCGCCAGCAGCTTGACCTTACAGGGCTCTGGAAACACCATATATTTT. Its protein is CASSLTLQGSGNTIYF.

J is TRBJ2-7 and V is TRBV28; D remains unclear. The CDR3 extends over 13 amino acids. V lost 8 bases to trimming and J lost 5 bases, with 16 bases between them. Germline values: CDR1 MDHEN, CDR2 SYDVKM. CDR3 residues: CASGSLGVHEQYF. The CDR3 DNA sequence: TGTGCCAGCGGCAGTTTAGGAGTGCACGAGCAGTACTTC.

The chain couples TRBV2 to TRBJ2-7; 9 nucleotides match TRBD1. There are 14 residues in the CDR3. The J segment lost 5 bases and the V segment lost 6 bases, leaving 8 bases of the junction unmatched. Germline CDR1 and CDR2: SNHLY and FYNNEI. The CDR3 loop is CASRSPGQGHEQYF. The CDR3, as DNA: TGTGCCAGCAGAAGTCCGGGACAGGGCCACGAGCAGTACTTC.

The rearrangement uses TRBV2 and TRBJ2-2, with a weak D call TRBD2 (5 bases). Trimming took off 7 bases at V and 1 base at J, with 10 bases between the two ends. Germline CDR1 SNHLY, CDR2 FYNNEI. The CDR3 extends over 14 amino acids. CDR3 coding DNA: TGTGCCAGCAAAAGGACTGTGAACACCGGGGAGCTGTTTTTT. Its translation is CASKRTVNTGELFF.

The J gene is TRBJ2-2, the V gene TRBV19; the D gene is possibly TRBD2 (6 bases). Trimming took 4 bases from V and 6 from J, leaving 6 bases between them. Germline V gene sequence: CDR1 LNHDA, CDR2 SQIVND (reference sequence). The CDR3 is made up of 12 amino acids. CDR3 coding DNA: TGTGCCAGTAGTAGGGGGGCCGGGGAGCTGTTTTTT. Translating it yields CASSRGAGELFF. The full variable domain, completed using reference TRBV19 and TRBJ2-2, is DGGITQSPKYLFRKEGQNVTLSCEQNLNHDAMYWYRQDPGQGLRLIYYSQIVNDFQKGDIAEGYSVSREKKESFPLTVTSAQKNPTAFYLCASSRGAGELFFGEGSRLTVL.

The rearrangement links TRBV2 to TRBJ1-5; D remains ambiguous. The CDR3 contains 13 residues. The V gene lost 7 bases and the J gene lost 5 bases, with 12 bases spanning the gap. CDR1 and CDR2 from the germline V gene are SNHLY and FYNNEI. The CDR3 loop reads CASKWGDDQPQHF. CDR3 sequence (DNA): TGTGCCAGCAAATGGGGAGACGATCAGCCCCAGCATTTT.

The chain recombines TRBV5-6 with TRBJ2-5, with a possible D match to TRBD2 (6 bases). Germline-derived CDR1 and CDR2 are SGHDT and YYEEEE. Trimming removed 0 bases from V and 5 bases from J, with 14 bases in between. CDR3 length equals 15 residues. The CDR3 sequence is CASSLVRGAGETQYF. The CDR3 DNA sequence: TGTGCCAGCAGCTTGGTTCGCGGGGCGGGGGAGACCCAGTACTTC.

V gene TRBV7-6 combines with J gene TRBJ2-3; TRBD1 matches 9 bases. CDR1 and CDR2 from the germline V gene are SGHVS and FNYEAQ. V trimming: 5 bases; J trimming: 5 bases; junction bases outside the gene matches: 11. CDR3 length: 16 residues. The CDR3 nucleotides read TGTGCCAGCAGCCCAGAAACAGGGGGCGATGGAGATACGCAGTATTTT. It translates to CASSPETGGDGDTQYF.

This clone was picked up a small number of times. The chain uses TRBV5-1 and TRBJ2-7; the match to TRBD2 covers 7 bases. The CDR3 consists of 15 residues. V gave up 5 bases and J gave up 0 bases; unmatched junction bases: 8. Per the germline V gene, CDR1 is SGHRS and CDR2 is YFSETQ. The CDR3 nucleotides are TGCGCCAGCAGTTGGCAAGCGGGGCGCTCCTACGAGCAGTACTTC. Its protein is CASSWQAGRSYEQYF.

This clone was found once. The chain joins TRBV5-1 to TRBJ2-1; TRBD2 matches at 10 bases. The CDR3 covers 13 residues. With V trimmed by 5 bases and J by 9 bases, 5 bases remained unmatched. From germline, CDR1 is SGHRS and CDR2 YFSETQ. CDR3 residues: CASRLAGVGEQFF. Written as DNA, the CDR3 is TGCGCCAGCAGGCTAGCGGGGGTGGGTGAGCAGTTCTTC.